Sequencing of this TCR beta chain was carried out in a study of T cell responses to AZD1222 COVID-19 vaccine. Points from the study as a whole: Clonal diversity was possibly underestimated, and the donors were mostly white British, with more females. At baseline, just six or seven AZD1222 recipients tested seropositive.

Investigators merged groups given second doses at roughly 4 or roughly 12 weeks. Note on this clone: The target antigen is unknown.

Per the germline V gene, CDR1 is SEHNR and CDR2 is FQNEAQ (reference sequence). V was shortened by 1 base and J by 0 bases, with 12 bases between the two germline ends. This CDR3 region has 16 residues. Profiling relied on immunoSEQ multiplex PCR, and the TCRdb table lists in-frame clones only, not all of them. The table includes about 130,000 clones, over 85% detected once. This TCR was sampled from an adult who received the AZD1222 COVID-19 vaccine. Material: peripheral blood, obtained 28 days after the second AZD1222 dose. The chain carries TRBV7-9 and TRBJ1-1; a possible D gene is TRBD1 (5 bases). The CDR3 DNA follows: TGTGCCAGCAGCTTAGTCTTCGGGACCATGAACACTGAAGCTTTCTTT. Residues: CASSLVFGTMNTEAFF.